Below, 13 T cell receptor beta chains from the same sample are listed, as sequenced in a study of blood T cell repertoires in COVID-19. TCRdb's table, derived via immunoSEQ multiplex PCR, lists solely in-frame clones and lacks some. The sample lists around 400,000 clones, approximately 88% occurring once. Sequenced sample: peripheral blood. Receptors originate from a man aged 35 to 55 with acute or convalescent COVID-19.

V gene TRBV29-1 combines with J gene TRBJ2-1; 13 bases map to TRBD2. V lost 7 bases to trimming and J lost 5 bases; unmatched junction nucleotides: 5. Germline V gene sequence: CDR1 SQVTM, CDR2 ANQGSEA. This CDR3 is built from 14 residues. CDR3 protein: CSALGLAGNNEQFF. CDR3 bases: TGCAGCGCGTTGGGACTAGCGGGAAACAATGAGCAGTTCTTC.

Remarks on this clone: At the DNA level, this CDR3 is encoded by other sequences in the same sample as well. CDR3 in amino acids: CASSITGDQPQHF. CDR3 DNA: TGTGCCAGTAGTATAACAGGGGATCAGCCCCAGCATTTT. The rearrangement joins TRBV19 to TRBJ1-5, with TRBD1 matching over 7 bases. Germline trimming cut 2 bases from V and 5 bases from J; bases unmatched to any gene: 0. The germline V gene has CDR1 LNHDA and CDR2 SQIVND (reference sequence). The CDR3 consists of 13 residues.

In the case of this clone: Sequence at one end of the junction differs from germline and may be a read error. This chain uses TRBV4-3 with TRBJ2-2, with no clear D. The germline gives CDR1 LGHNA, CDR2 YSLEER. This CDR3 is 13 amino acids long. CDR3 nucleotides: TGCGTCAGCAGCCAAGGAGAGACCGGGGAGCTGTTTTTT. This translates into CVSSQGETGELFF.

The rearrangement links TRBV14 to TRBJ2-1, with D uncertain. Between the trimmed V and J ends, which lost 0 bases and 6 bases, there was a span of 6 bases. The CDR3 loop spans 13 amino acids. Germline CDR1 and CDR2: SGHDN and FVKESK. The CDR3 bases are TGTGCCAGCAGCCAAGATAGCAGCAATGAGCAGTTCTTC. It translates to CASSQDSSNEQFF. The full variable domain, in which reference TRBV14 and TRBJ2-1 provide the parts outside the CDR3, is EAGVTQFPSHSVIEKGQTVTLRCDPISGHDNLYWYRRVMGKEIKFLLHFVKESKQDESGMPNNRFLAERTGGTYSTLKVQPAELEDSGVYFCASSQDSSNEQFFGPGTRLTVL.

The chain recombines TRBV2 with TRBJ2-3, with 8 bases that match TRBD2. The CDR3 loop spans 15 amino acids. CDR1 is SNHLY and CDR2 is FYNNEI in the germline V gene. V gave up 6 bases and J gave up 2 bases; unmatched junction bases: 7. The CDR3: CASRSTSGLTDTQYF. CDR3 coding DNA: TGTGCCAGCAGGTCCACTAGCGGACTCACAGATACGCAGTATTTT.

The V and J genes are TRBV5-4 and TRBJ2-7; 8 bases are shared with TRBD1. V was clipped by 1 base and J by 2 bases; unmatched bases: 5. The CDR3 sequence is 15 residues long. The germline V gene encodes CDR1 SGHNT and CDR2 YYREEE (reference sequence). The CDR3 protein is CASSLLTGAAYEQYF. In nucleotides, the CDR3 is TGTGCCAGCAGCTTGCTGACAGGGGCCGCCTACGAGCAGTACTTC.

The chain combines TRBV30 with TRBJ2-7; 8 bases align to TRBD1. The length of the CDR3 is 13 residues. Trimming cost V 4 bases and J 4 bases; bases outside gene matches: 6. Germline CDR1 and CDR2: GTSNPN and SVGIG (reference sequence). The CDR3 DNA is TGTGCCTGGAACCCCGGGACAGGTTACGAGCAGTACTTC. The encoded protein is CAWNPGTGYEQYF. Full variable domain (outside the CDR3, taken from reference TRBV30 and TRBJ2-7): SQTIHQWPATLVQPVGSPLSLECTVEGTSNPNLYWYRQAAGRGLQLLFYSVGIGQISSEVPQNLSASRPQDRQFILSSKKLLLSDSGFYLCAWNPGTGYEQYFGPGTRLTVT.

The CDR3 region is CASSLKPDRGRGYTF. The CDR3 DNA follows: TGTGCCAGCAGTCTTAAACCAGACAGGGGGCGGGGCTACACCTTC. J is TRBJ1-2 and V is TRBV27; 10 bases line up with TRBD1. This CDR3 is 15 amino acids long. Germline values: CDR1 MNHEY, CDR2 SMNVEV (reference sequence). V shed 5 bases and J 8 bases; nucleotides not matched to a gene: 11.

CDR3 coding DNA: TGTGCCTGGAGAGGGGTGGTGTACACTGAAGCTTTCTTT. It encodes CAWRGVVYTEAFF. The genes are TRBV30 and TRBJ1-1; TRBD1 might be the D (5 bases). The CDR3 covers 13 residues. The V end lost 3 bases, the J end lost 3 bases, and 11 bases lay between the germline ends. Germline CDR1 reads GTSNPN; CDR2 reads SVGIG (reference sequence).

This clone was seen only a few times. V is TRBV4-3 and J is TRBJ2-7, with 8 bases lining up with TRBD1. The CDR3 extends over 17 amino acids. Looked up from germline, CDR1 is LGHNA and CDR2 is YSLEER. The J segment lost 3 bases and the V segment lost 1 base, leaving 11 bases of the junction unmatched. CDR3 sequence reads: CASSQVGWDRRVYEQYF. In DNA, the CDR3 is TGCGCCAGCAGCCAAGTAGGATGGGACAGGCGAGTCTACGAGCAGTACTTC.

The chain employs TRBV10-3 and TRBJ2-7; 8 bases map to TRBD1. CDR3 size: 13 residues. Unmatched junction bases numbered 9, after V lost 10 bases and J lost 4 bases. Per germline, CDR1 ENHRY and CDR2 SYGVKD. The CDR3 spells CATGGQGVYEQYF. In nucleotides, the CDR3 is TGTGCCACCGGCGGACAGGGTGTTTACGAGCAGTACTTC.

The V call is TRBV21-1, the J call TRBJ2-7; TRBD2, as called in the table, went unchecked against the DNA. TRBV21-1 is listed as a pseudogene. The CDR3 has 18 residues. CDR3 DNA sequence: TGTGCCAGCAGCCACGGGGCTAGCGGGAGGGGTGAAGTCTACGAGCAGTACTTC. It yields the protein CASSHGASGRGEVYEQYF.

This rearrangement joins TRBV19 to TRBJ2-2, with a possible D match to TRBD1 (6 bases). V was clipped by 4 bases and J by 4 bases, with 13 bases between them. Germline-derived CDR1 and CDR2 are LNHDA and SQIVND (reference sequence). The CDR3 is 15 residues long. The CDR3, as DNA: TGTGCCAGTAGTACTACAGGGTCGGCCACCGGGGAGCTGTTTTTT. It encodes CASSTTGSATGELFF.